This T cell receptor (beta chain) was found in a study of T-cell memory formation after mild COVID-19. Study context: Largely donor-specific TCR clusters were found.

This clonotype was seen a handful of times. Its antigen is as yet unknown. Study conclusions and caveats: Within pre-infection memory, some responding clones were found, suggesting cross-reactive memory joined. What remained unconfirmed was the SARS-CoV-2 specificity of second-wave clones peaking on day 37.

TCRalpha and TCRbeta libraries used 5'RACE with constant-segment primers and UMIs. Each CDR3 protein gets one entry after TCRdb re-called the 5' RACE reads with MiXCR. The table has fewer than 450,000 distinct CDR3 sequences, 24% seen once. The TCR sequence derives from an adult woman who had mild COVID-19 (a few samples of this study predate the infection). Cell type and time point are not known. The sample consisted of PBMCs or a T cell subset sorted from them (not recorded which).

The CDR3 DNA reads as TGTGCCAGCAGCTATGAACAGGGGTTAGTCTACACCTTC. This codes for CASSYEQGLVYTF. The V gene is TRBV12-3 or TRBV12-4, the J gene TRBJ1-2, with TRBD1 matching over 7 bases. Trimming at V came to 6 bases and at J to 10 bases, leaving 11 bases not matched to a gene. The CDR3 extends over 13 amino acids.